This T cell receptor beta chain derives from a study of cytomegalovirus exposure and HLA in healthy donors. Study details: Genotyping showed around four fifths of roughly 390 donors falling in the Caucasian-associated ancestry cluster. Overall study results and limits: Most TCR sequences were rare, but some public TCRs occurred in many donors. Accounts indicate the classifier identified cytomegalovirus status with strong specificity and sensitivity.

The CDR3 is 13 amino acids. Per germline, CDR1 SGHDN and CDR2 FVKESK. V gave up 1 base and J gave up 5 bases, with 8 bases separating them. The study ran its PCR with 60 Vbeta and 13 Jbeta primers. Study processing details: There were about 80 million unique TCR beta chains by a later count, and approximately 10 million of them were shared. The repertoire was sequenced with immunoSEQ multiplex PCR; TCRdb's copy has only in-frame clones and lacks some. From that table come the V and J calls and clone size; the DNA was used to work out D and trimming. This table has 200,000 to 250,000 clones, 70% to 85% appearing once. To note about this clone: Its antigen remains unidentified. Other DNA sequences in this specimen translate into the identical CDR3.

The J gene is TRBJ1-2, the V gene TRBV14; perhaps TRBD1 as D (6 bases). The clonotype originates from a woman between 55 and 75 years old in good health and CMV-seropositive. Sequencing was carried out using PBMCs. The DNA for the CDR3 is TGTGCCAGCAGCCAAGGGCAGGGGTATGGCTACACCTTC. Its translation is CASSQGQGYGYTF.